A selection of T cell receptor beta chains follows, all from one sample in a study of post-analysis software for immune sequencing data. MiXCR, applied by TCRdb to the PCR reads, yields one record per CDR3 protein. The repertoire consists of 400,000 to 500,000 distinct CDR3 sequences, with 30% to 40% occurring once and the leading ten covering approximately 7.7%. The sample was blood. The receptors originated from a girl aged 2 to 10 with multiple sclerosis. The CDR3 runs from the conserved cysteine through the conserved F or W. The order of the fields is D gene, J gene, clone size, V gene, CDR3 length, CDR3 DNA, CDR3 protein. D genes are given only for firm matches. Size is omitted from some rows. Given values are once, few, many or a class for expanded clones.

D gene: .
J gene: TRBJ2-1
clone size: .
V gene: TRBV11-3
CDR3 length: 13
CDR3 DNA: TGTGCCGGCAGCCCCAGGGCCATCAATGAGCAGTTCTTC
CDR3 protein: CAGSPRAINEQFF

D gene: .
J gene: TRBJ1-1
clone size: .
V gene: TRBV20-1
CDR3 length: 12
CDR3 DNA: TGCAGTGCTTCGCGACATCGCACTGAAGCTTTCTTT
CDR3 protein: CSASRHRTEAFF

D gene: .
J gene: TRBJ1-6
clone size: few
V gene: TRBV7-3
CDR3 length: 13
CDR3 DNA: TGTGCCAGCAGCTTAACGGATTCCTCACCCCTCCACTTT
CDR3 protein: CASSLTDSSPLHF

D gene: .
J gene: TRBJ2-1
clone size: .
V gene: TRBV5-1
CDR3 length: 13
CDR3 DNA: TGCGCCAGCAGCTTGCCCCCGAACCCTGAGCAGTTCTTC
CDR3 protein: CASSLPPNPEQFF

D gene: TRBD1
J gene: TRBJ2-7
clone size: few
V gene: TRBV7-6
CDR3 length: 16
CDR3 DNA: TGTGCCAGCAGCTCTTCACCGGGACAGGGTTTGGGCGAGCAGTACTTC
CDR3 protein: CASSSSPGQGLGEQYF

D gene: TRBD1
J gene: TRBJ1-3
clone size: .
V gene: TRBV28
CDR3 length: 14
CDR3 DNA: TGTGCCAGCAGTTTCCAGGGGGCAGGAAACACCATATATTTT
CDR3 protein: CASSFQGAGNTIYF

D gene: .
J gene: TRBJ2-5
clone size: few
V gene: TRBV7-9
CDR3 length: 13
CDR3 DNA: TGTGCCAGCAGCGCGGTGCAGCAAGAGACCCAGTACTTC
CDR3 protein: CASSAVQQETQYF

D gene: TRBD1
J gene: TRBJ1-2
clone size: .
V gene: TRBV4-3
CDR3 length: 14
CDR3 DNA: TGCGCCAGCAGCCTTGACAGGGAATACTATGGCTACACCTTC
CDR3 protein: CASSLDREYYGYTF

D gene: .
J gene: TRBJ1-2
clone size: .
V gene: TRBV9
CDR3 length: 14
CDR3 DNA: TGTGCCAGCAGCGAGGAGGCCACAGGGTATGGCTACACCTTC
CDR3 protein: CASSEEATGYGYTF

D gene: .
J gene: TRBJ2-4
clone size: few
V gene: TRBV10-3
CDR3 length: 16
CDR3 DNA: TGTGCCATCAGTGAGAGACTAGTGGGAGCCAAAAACATTCAGTACTTC
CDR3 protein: CAISERLVGAKNIQYF

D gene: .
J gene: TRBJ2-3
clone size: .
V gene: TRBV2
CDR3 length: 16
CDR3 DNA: TGTGCCAGCAGTGATCCGGCGAGCGGCATCACAGATACGCAGTATTTT
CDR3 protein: CASSDPASGITDTQYF

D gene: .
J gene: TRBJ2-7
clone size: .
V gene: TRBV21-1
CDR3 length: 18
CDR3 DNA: TGTGCCAGCAGCCCCGATCCCCTAACTAGCGGGTATTCCTACGAGCAGTACTTC
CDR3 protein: CASSPDPLTSGYSYEQYF

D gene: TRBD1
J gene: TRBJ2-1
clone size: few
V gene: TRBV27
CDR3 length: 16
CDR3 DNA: TGTGCCAGCAGTTCCACTGGGACAGGGCCTTACAATGAGCAGTTCTTC
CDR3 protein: CASSSTGTGPYNEQFF

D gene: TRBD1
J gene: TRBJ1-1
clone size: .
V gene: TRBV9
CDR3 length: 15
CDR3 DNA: TGTGCCAGCAGCGTGGGGGACAGGGGTTGGGCTGAAGCTTTCTTT
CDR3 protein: CASSVGDRGWAEAFF

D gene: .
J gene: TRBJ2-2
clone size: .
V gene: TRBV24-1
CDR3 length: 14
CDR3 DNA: TGTGCCACCAGTGATGAACTCGTTACCGGGGAGCTGTTTTTT
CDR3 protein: CATSDELVTGELFF

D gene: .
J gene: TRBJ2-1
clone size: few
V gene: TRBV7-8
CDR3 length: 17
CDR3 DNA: TGTGCCAGCAGCAACCAGCTCGGGCAGTCCGCCTACAATGAGCAGTTCTTC
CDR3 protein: CASSNQLGQSAYNEQFF

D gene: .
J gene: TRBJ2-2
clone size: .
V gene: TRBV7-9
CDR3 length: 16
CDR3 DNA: TGTGCCAGCAGCTTAGTCGGGACAAAGAACACCGGGGAGCTGTTTTTT
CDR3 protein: CASSLVGTKNTGELFF

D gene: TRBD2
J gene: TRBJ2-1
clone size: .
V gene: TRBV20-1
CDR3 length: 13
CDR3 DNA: TGCAGTGCTAGGGCCGTTAAGCGGGGTGAGCAGTTCTTC
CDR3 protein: CSARAVKRGEQFF

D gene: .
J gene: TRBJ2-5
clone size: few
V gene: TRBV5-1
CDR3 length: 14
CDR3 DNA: TGCGCCAGCAGCATGAACTCACTCGGGGAGACCCAGTACTTC
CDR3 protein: CASSMNSLGETQYF

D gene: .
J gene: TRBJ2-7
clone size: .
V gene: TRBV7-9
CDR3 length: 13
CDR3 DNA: TGTGCCAGCAGCCACGGGGCGCTGGGGGAGCAGTACTTC
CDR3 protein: CASSHGALGEQYF

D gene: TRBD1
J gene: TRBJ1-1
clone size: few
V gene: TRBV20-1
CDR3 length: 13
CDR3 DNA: TGCAGTGCTGAGGGACAGGGGAACACTGAAGCTTTCTTT
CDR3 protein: CSAEGQGNTEAFF

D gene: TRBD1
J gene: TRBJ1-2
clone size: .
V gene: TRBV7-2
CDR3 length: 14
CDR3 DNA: TGTGCCAGCAGCTTAGGACAGGGACTCTATGGCTACACCTTC
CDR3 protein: CASSLGQGLYGYTF

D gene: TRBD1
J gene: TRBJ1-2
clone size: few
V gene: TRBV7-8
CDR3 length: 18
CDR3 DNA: TGTGCCAGCAGGATAAACCGGGACAGGGGGTATTTGGACTATGGCTACACCTTC
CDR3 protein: CASRINRDRGYLDYGYTF

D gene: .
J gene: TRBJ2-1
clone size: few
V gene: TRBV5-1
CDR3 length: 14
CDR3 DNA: TGCGCCAGCAGCTTGGAGAGATCTCCCAATGAGCAGTTCTTC
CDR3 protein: CASSLERSPNEQFF

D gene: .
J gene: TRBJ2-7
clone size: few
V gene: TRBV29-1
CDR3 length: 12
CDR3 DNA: TGCAGCGTCGGACAGCATTCCTGCGAGCAGTACTTC
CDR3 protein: CSVGQHSCEQYF

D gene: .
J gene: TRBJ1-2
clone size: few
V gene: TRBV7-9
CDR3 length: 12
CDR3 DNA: TGTGCCAGCAGCTTACTCGGGGATGGCTACACCTTC
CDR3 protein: CASSLLGDGYTF

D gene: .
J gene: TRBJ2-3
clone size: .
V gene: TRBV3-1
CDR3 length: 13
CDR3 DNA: TGTGCCAGCAGCCAATTACCGGGGTTTGTACAGTATTTT
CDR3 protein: CASSQLPGFVQYF

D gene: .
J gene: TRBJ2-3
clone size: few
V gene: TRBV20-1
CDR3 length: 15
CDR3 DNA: TGCAGTGCTAGCGGTGCCATTGCTAGCACAGATACGCAGTATTTT
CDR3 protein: CSASGAIASTDTQYF

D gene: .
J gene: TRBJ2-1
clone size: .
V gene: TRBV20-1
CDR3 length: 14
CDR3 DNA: TGCAGTGCTAGAGGACAGGGGACTAACAATGAGCAGTTCTTC
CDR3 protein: CSARGQGTNNEQFF

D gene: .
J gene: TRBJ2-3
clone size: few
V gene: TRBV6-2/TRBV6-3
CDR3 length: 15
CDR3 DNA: TGTGCCAGCAAATTCACGGGAGATTTGACAGATACGCAGTATTTT
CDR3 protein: CASKFTGDLTDTQYF

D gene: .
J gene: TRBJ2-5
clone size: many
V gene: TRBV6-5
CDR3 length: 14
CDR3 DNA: TGTGCCAGCAGTTACTTCAGACTCCAAGAGACCCAGTACTTC
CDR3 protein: CASSYFRLQETQYF

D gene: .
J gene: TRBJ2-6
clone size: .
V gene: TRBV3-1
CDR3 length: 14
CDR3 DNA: TGTGCCAGCCCACGGCGCTCTGGGGCCAACGTCCTGACTTTC
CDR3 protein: CASPRRSGANVLTF

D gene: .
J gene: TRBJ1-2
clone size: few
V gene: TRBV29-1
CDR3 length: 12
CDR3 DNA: TGCAGCGTGAAAGAATGTCGTTATGGCTACACCTTC
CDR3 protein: CSVKECRYGYTF

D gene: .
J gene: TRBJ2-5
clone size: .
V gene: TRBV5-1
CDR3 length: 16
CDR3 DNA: TGCGCCAGCAGCTTGGATGCGGGGACACTACAAGAGACCCAGTACTTC
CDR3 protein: CASSLDAGTLQETQYF

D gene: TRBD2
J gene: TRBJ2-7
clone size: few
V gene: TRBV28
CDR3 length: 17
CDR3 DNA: TGTGCCAGCAGTTCGCCGCGGGCTAGCGGGGACCTCTACGAGCAGTACTTC
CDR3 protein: CASSSPRASGDLYEQYF

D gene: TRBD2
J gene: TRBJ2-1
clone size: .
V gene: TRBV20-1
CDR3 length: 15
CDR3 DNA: TGCAGTGCTCCCCGGTTCACTAGCGGGAGAGGTGAGCAGTTCTTC
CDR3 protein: CSAPRFTSGRGEQFF

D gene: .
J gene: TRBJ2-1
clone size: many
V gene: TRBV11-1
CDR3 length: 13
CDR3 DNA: TGTGCCAGCAGCTTAGCTGGCTACAATGAGCAGTTCTTC
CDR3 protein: CASSLAGYNEQFF

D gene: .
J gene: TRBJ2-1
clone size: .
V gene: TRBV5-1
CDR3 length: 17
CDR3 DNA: TGCGCCAGCAGCTTGGGGGACCACGTTATGGGGGTCAATGAGCAGTTCTTC
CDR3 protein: CASSLGDHVMGVNEQFF

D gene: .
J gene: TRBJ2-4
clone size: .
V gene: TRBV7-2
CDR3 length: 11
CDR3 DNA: TGTGCCAGCAGCCCGTCGGCCGTTCAGTACTTC
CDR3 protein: CASSPSAVQYF